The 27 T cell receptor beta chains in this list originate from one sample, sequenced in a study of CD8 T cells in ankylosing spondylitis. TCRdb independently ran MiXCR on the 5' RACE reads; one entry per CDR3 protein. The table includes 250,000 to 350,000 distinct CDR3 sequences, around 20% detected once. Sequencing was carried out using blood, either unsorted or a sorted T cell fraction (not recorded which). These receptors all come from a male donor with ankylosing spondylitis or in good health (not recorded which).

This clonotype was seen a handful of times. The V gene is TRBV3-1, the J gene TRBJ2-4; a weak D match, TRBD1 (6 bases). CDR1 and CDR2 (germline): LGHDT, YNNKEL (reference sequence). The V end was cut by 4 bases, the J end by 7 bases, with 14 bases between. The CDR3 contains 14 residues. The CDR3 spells CASSPTGLGNIQYF. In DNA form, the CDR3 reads TGTGCCAGCAGCCCAACAGGGCTGGGGAACATTCAGTACTTC.

The CDR3 reads CASSQERISRTEAFF. The CDR3 region has the DNA TGTGCCAGCAGCCAAGAGAGGATCAGTCGGACTGAAGCTTTCTTT. This chain uses TRBV3-1 with TRBJ1-1; D is unclear. The germline V and J ends were trimmed by 0 bases and 5 bases, with 13 bases remaining between them. Looked up from germline, CDR1 is LGHDT and CDR2 is YNNKEL (reference sequence). CDR3 length equals 15 residues.

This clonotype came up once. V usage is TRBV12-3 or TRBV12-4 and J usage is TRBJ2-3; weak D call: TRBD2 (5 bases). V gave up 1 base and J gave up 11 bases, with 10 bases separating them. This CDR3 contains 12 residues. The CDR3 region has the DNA TGTGCCAGCAGTTTAGGACCGGGGATGCAGTATTTT. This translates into CASSLGPGMQYF.

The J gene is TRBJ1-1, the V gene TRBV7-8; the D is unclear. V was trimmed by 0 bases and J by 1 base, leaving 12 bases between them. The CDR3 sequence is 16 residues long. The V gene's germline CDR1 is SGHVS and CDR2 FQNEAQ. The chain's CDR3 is CASSLALRVRNTEAFF. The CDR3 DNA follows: TGTGCCAGCAGCTTAGCCTTGAGGGTCCGGAACACTGAAGCTTTCTTT. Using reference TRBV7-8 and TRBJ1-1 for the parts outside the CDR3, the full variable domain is GAGVSQSPRYKVAKRGQDVALRCDPISGHVSLFWYQQALGQGPEFLTYFQNEAQLDKSGLPSDRFFAERPEGSVSTLKIQRTQQEDSAVYLCASSLALRVRNTEAFFGQGTRLTVV.

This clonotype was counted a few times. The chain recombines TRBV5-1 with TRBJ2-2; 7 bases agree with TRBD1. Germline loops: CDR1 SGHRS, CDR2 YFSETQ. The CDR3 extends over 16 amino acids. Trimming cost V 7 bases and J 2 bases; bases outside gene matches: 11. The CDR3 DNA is TGCGCCAGCGGCTCGACAGGGTACGCCAACACCGGGGAGCTGTTTTTT. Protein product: CASGSTGYANTGELFF.

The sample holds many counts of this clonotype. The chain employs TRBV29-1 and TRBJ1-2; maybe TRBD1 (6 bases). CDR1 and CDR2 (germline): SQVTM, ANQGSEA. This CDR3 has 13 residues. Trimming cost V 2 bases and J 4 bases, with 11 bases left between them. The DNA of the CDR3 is TGCAGCGTTGAAAGGGCGGACAGCTATGGCTACACCTTC. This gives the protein CSVERADSYGYTF.

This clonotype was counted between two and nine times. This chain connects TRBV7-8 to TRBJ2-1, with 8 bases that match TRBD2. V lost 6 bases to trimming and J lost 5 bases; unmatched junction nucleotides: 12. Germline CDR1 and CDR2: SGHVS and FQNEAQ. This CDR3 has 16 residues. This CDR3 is CASRRPGFSGNNEQFF. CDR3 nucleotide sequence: TGTGCCAGCAGACGACCCGGTTTTAGCGGGAACAATGAGCAGTTCTTC.

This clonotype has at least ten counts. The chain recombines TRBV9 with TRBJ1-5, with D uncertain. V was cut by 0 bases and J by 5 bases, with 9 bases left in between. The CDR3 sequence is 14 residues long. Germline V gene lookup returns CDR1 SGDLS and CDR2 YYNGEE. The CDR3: CASSVGVVDQPQHF. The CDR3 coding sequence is TGTGCCAGCAGCGTAGGGGTAGTGGATCAGCCCCAGCATTTT.

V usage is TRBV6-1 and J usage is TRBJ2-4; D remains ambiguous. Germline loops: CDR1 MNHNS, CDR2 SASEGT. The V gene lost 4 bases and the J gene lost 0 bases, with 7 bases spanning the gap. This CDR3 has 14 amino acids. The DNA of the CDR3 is TGTGCCAGCAGTGTAGGGTTAGCCAAAAACATTCAGTACTTC. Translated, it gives CASSVGLAKNIQYF.

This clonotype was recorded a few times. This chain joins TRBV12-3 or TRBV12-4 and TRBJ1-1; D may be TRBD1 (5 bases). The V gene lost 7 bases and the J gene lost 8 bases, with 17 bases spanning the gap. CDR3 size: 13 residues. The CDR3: CASIQTGTYEAFF. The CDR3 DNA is TGTGCCAGCATCCAAACCGGGACGTACGAAGCTTTCTTT.

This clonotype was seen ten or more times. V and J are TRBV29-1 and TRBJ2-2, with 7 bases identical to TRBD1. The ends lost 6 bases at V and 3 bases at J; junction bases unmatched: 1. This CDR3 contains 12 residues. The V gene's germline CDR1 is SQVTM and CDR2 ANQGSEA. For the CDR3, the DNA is TGCAGCGTCACAGGGGACACCGGGGAGCTGTTTTTT. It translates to CSVTGDTGELFF.

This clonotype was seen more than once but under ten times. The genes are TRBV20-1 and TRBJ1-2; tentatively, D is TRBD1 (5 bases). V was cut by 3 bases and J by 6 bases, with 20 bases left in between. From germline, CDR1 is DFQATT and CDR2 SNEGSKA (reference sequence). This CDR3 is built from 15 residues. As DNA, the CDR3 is TGCAGTGCTAGCAATTGGGTGGGGGTCGCTGATGGCTACACCTTC. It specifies CSASNWVGVADGYTF.

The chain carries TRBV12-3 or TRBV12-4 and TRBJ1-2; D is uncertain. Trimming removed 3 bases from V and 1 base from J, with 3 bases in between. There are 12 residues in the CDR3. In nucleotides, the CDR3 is TGTGCCAGCAGTTTCTTTAACTATGGCTACACCTTC. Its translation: CASSFFNYGYTF.

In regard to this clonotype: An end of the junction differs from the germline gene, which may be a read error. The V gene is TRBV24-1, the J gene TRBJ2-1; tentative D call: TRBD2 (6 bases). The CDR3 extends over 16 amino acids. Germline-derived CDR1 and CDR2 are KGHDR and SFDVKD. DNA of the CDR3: TGCGCCACCAGTGATTTCACCAGGGACTCCTACACTGAGCAGTTCTTC. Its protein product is CATSDFTRDSYTEQFF.

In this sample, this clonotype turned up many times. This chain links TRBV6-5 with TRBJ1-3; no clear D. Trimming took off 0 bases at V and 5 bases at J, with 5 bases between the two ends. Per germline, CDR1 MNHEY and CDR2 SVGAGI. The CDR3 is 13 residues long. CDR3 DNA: TGTGCCAGCAGTTACTCCACACGAAACACCATATATTTT. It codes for CASSYSTRNTIYF.

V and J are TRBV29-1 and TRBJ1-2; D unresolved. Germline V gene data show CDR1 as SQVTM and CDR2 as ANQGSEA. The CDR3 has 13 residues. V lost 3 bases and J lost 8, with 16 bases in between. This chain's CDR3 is CSVDSSQRAGYTF. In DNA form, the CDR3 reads TGCAGCGTTGACTCCAGTCAGAGAGCAGGCTACACCTTC.

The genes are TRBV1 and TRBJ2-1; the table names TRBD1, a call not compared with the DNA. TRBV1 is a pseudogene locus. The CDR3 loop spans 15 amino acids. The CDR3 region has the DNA TGCACCAGCAGACAACGGGGACCGACCTACAATGAGCAGTTCTTC. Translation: CTSRQRGPTYNEQFF.

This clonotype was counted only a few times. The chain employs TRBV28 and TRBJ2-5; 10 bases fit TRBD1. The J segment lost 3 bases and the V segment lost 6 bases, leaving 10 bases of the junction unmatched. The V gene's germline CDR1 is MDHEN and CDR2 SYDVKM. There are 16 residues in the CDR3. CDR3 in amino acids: CASRERQGANKETQYF. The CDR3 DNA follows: TGTGCCAGCAGGGAGAGACAGGGGGCGAATAAAGAGACCCAGTACTTC.

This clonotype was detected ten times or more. CDR3: CASSLDIAGELFF. As DNA, the CDR3 is TGCGCCAGCAGCTTGGATATTGCCGGGGAGCTGTTTTTT. The chain carries TRBV5-1 and TRBJ2-2; D remains ambiguous. Deletions cut 0 bases from V and 6 bases from J, with 6 bases between. This CDR3 has 13 amino acids. Per germline, CDR1 SGHRS and CDR2 YFSETQ.

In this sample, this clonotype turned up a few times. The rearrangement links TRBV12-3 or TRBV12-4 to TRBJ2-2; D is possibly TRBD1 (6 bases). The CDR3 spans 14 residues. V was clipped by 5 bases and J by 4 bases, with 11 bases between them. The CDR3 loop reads CASSHRARTGELFF. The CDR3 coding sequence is TGTGCCAGCAGTCACAGGGCCCGCACCGGGGAGCTGTTTTTT.

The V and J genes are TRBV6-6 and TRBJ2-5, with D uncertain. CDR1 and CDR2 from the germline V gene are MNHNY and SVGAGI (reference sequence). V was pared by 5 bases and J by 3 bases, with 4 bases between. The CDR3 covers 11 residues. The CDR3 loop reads CASSKKETQYF. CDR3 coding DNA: TGTGCCAGCAGTAAAAAAGAGACCCAGTACTTC.

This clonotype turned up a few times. For the CDR3, the DNA is TGTGCCACCGGAACGGCTGTTTCAGATACGCAGTATTTT. It is translated as CATGTAVSDTQYF. The chain uses TRBV24-1 and TRBJ2-3; D call uncertain. The germline V and J ends were trimmed by 9 bases and 4 bases, with 13 bases remaining between them. Germline assignment: CDR1 KGHDR and CDR2 SFDVKD. The CDR3 has 13 residues.

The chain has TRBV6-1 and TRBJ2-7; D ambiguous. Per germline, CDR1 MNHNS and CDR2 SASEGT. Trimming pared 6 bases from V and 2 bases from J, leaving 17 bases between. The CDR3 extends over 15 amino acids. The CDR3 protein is CASRTADSFPYEQYV. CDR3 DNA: TGTGCCAGCAGAACTGCGGATTCTTTTCCCTACGAGCAGTACGTC.

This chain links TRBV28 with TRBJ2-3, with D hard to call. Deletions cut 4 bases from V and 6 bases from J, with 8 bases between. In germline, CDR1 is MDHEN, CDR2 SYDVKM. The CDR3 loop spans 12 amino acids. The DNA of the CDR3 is TGTGCCAGCAGTTCCCTTCCGGATACGCAGTATTTT. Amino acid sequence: CASSSLPDTQYF.

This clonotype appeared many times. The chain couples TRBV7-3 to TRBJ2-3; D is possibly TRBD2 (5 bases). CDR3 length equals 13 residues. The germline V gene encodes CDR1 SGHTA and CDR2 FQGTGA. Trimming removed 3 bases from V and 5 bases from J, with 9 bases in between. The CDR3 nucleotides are TGTGCCAGCAGCTTGGACTGGGGAGATACGCAGTATTTT. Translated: CASSLDWGDTQYF. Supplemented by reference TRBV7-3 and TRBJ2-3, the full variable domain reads GAGVSQTPSNKVTEKGKYVELRCDPISGHTALYWYRQSLGQGPEFLIYFQGTGAADDSGLPNDRFFAVRPEGSVSTLKIQRTERGDSAVYLCASSLDWGDTQYFGPGTRLTVL.

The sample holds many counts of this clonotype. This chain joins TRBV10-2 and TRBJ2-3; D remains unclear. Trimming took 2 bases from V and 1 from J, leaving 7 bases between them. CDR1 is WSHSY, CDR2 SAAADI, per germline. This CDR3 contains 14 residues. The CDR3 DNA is TGCGCCAGCAGTGAGAGAGGAGGCACAGATACGCAGTATTTT. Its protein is CASSERGGTDTQYF.

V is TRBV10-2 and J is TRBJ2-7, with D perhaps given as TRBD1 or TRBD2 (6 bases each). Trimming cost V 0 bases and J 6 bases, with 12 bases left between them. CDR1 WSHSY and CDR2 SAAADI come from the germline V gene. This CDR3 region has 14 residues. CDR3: CASSESGGGREQYV. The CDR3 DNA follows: TGCGCCAGCAGTGAGTCAGGAGGGGGACGCGAGCAGTACGTC.